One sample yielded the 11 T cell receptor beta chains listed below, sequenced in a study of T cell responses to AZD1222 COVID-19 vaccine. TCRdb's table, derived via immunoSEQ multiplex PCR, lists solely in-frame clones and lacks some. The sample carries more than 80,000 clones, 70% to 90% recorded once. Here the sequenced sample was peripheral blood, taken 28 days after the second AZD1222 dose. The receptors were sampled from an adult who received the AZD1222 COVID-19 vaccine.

CDR3: CASRTGERRGNQPQHF. The CDR3 nucleotides are TGTGCCAGTAGGACAGGGGAAAGGAGGGGCAATCAGCCCCAGCATTTT. V is TRBV19 and J is TRBJ1-5; 8 bases match TRBD1. Germline CDR1 reads LNHDA; CDR2 reads SQIVND (reference sequence). Trimming cost V 6 bases and J 2 bases; bases outside gene matches: 9. The CDR3 loop spans 16 amino acids.

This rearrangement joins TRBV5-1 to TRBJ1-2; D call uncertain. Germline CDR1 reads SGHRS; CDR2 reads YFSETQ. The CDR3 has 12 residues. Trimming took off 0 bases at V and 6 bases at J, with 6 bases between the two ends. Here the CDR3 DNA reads TGCGCCAGCAGCTTGGAAGGTGATGGCTACACCTTC. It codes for CASSLEGDGYTF.

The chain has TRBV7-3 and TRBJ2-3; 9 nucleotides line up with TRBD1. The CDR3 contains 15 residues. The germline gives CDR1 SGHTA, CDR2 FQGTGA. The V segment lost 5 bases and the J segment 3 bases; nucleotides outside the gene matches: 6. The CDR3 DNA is TGTGCCAGCAGCCCCGGACAGGGGTTAACAGATACGCAGTATTTT. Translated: CASSPGQGLTDTQYF.

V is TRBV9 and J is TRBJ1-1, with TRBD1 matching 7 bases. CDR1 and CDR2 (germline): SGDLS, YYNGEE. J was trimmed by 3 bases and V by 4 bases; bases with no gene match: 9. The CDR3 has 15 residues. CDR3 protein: CASSYTKTGHTEAFF. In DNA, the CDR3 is TGTGCCAGCAGCTACACTAAGACAGGGCACACTGAAGCTTTCTTT.

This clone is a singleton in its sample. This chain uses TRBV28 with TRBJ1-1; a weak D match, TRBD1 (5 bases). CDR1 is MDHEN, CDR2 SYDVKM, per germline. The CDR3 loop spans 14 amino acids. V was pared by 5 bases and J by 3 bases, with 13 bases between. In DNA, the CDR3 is TGTGCCAGCAGTCTTCCGGGACGGCACACTGAAGCTTTCTTT. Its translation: CASSLPGRHTEAFF.

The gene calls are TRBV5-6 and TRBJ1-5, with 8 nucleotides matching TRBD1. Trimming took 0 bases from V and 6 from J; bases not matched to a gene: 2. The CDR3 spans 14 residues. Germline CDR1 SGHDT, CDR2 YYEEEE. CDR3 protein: CASSLAGGSQPQHF. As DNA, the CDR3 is TGTGCCAGCAGCTTGGCAGGGGGCAGTCAGCCCCAGCATTTT.

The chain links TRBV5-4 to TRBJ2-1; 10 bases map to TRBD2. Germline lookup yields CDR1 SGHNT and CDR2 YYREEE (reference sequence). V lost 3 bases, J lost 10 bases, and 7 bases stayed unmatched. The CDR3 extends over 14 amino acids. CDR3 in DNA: TGTGCCAGCAGCTCCGATCTAGCGGGAGAGGAGCAGTTCTTC. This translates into CASSSDLAGEEQFF.

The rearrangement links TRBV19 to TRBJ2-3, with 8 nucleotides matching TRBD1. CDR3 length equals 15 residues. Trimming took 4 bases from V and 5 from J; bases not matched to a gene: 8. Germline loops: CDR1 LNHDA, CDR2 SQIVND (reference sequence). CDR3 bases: TGTGCCAGTAGTACGGACAGGGCTGTCGGAGATACGCAGTATTTT. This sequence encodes CASSTDRAVGDTQYF.

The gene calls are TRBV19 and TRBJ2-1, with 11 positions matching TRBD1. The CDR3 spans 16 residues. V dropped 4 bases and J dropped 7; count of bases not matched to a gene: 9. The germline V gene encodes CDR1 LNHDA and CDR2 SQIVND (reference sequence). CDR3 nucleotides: TGTGCCAGTAGTACGGACGGGACAGGGGGAATGAATGAGCAGTTCTTC. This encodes CASSTDGTGGMNEQFF.

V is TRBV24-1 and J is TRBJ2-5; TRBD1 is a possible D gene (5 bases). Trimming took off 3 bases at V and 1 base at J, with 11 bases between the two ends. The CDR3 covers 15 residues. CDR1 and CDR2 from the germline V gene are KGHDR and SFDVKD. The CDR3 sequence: CATSDTRVGQETQYF. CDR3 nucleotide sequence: TGTGCCACCAGTGATACCAGGGTCGGCCAAGAGACCCAGTACTTC.

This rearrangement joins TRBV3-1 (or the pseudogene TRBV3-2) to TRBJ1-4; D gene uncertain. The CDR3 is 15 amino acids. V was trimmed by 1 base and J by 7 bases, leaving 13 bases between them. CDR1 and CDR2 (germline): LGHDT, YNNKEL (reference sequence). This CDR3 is CASSQGLGVSEKLFF. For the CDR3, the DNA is TGTGCCAGCAGCCAAGGTCTCGGGGTTTCTGAAAAACTGTTTTTT.